A selection of T cell receptor beta chains follows, all from one sample in a study of blood T cells in healthy people across ages. TCRdb reprocessed the 5' RACE reads with MiXCR, giving one entry per CDR3 protein. The sample records about 700,000 distinct CDR3 sequences, 32% being singletons. The sample comprised blood. These receptors all stem from a woman of 80 years or more in good health. Each CDR3 is given with its conserved first and last residue. D genes are given only for firm matches. Size is omitted from some rows. Given values are once, few, many or a class for expanded clones.

>TRBV18|-|TRBJ1-5|-
TGTGCCAGCTCACCCGGCGGGGGTAGGGGCAATCAGCCCCAGCATTTT
CASSPGGGRGNQPQHF
>TRBV30|-|TRBJ1-1|few
TGTGCCTGGAGAAAGGGTGGAACTGAAGCTTTCTTT
CAWRKGGTEAFF
>TRBV4-2|TRBD2|TRBJ2-7|many
TGTGCCAGCAGCCAAGATACTAGCGGGGACTACGAGCAGTACTTC
CASSQDTSGDYEQYF
>TRBV20-1|TRBD2|TRBJ2-4|many
TGCAGTGCTAGCGGACTAGCGGGGGCCTTAGCCAAAAACATTCAGTACTTC
CSASGLAGALAKNIQYF
>TRBV13|-|TRBJ1-1|many
TGTGCCAGCAGCTTAGGACGAGGGCACACTGAAGCTTTCTTT
CASSLGRGHTEAFF
>TRBV20-1|-|TRBJ2-4|-
TGCAGTGCTAGTAGAAGGGAGAAACTAGCCAAAAACATTCAGTACTTC
CSASRREKLAKNIQYF
>TRBV6-5|-|TRBJ1-2|many
TGTGCCACCATCAGGGGAAACTATGGCTACACCTTC
CATIRGNYGYTF
>TRBV10-3|-|TRBJ2-7|-
TGTGCCATCAGTGAGTCAGCAGGGCAGGGGCTCCACGAGCAGTACTTC
CAISESAGQGLHEQYF
>TRBV7-2|-|TRBJ1-2|few
TGTGCCAGTAGTATAGACAGAGTCTATGGCTACACCTTC
CASSIDRVYGYTF
>TRBV25-1|TRBD1|TRBJ2-5|many
TGTGCCAGCGGCCGACAGGGACGAGGAGAGACCCAGTACTTC
CASGRQGRGETQYF
>TRBV7-8|-|TRBJ1-1|once
TGTGCCAGCAGCTTATACAATATTCGCCAGGGGATGAACACTGAAGCTTTCTTT
CASSLYNIRQGMNTEAFF
>TRBV10-3|TRBD1|TRBJ1-1|-
TGTGCCATCAGTGCTTTACAGGGGAGGGGGACTGAAGCTTTCTTT
CAISALQGRGTEAFF
>TRBV18|-|TRBJ1-3|-
TGTGCCAGCTCACCATCGGCGGCGGGAAACACCATATATTTT
CASSPSAAGNTIYF
>TRBV18|-|TRBJ2-3|many
TGTGCCAGCTCACCGCCTAGGGGGGGCAGGACAGATACGCAGTATTTT
CASSPPRGGRTDTQYF
>TRBV5-1|-|TRBJ1-1|many
TGCGCCAGCAGCTCGAGTTGGGACGGGGAAGCTTTCTTT
CASSSSWDGEAFF
>TRBV15|-|TRBJ1-4|few
TGTGCCACCAGCAGAGGGACCGGGAGAAGTGAAAAACTGTTTTTT
CATSRGTGRSEKLFF
>TRBV29-1|-|TRBJ2-6|many
TGCAGCGTTGTCATAAGGAGTGGGGGCTCTGGGGCCAACGTCCTGACTTTC
CSVVIRSGGSGANVLTF
>TRBV14|-|TRBJ1-2|many
TGTGCCAGCAGCCAAGCTTCACCCGGCTACACCTTC
CASSQASPGYTF
>TRBV5-1|TRBD1|TRBJ2-4|many
TGCGCCAGCAGCTTGGTGACAGGGGAAAAGAACATTCAGTACTTC
CASSLVTGEKNIQYF
>TRBV5-4|TRBD1|TRBJ1-1|few
TGTGCCAGCAGCAAAACTGGGACAGAGACTGAAGCTTTCTTT
CASSKTGTETEAFF
>TRBV30|TRBD1|TRBJ1-1|-
TGTGCCTGGAACGGGGGGACAGAGAGCACCGAAGCTTTCTTT
CAWNGGTESTEAFF
>TRBV15|TRBD2|TRBJ2-7|many
TGTGCCACCAGCAGAGACAGCGGGATCCAGTGGGAGCAGTACTTC
CATSRDSGIQWEQYF
>TRBV6-1|-|TRBJ2-7|-
TGTGCCAGCAGTGAATCCGGGATCTCCTACGAGCAGTACTTC
CASSESGISYEQYF
>TRBV21-1|-|TRBJ2-2|-
TGTGCCAGCAGCAAAGTACGGGGATGGGGGACACCGAGTAACACCGGGGAGCTGTTTTTT
CASSKVRGWGTPSNTGELFF
>TRBV7-2|-|TRBJ2-3|many
TGTGCCAGCAGCTTCGGCGGAGCCGGCACAGATACGCAGTATTTT
CASSFGGAGTDTQYF
>TRBV20-1|-|TRBJ1-1|-
TGCAGTGCTCAGGGGAACACTGAAGCTTTCTTT
CSAQGNTEAFF
>TRBV11-1|-|TRBJ2-1|many
TGTGCCAGCTCGCAACAGGGAAGCTCCTACAATGAGCAGTTCTTC
CASSQQGSSYNEQFF
>TRBV11-2|TRBD1|TRBJ1-1|few
TGTGCCAGCAGCGTTAGGCAGGGGGGTCTAAGGTTTAGTAACACTGAAGCTTTCTTT
CASSVRQGGLRFSNTEAFF
>TRBV6-2/TRBV6-3|-|TRBJ2-7|many
TGTGCCAGCAGGCTGACAGCCGGCGGATCCTACGAGCAGTACTTC
CASRLTAGGSYEQYF
>TRBV7-8|TRBD1|TRBJ1-5|-
TGTGCCAGCAGCCACCGGGACAGGGATAGCAATCAGCCCCAGCATTTT
CASSHRDRDSNQPQHF
>TRBV7-2|TRBD2|TRBJ2-1|few
TGTGCCAGCAGCTTACGTGTTCGGGGGGGCAGGTCCTACAATGAGCAGTTCTTC
CASSLRVRGGRSYNEQFF
>TRBV5-1|-|TRBJ1-1|-
TGCGCCAGCAGCTTGTCGAACAGCATGAACACTGAAGCTTTCTTT
CASSLSNSMNTEAFF
>TRBV7-2|-|TRBJ2-1|many
TGTGCCAGCAGCATTCGGGGAGTTCCTGAGCAGTTCTTC
CASSIRGVPEQFF
>TRBV11-2|TRBD1|TRBJ1-3|-
TGTGCCAGCAGCTCACAGACAGGGTGGGGAAACACCATATATTTT
CASSSQTGWGNTIYF
>TRBV7-2|TRBD2|TRBJ2-1|-
TGTGCCAGCAGTTTAGCGGGGGTGGACTCCTACAATGAGCAGTTCTTC
CASSLAGVDSYNEQFF
>TRBV6-5|-|TRBJ1-1|-
TGTGCCAGCAGTACCGAAGTTGCTTACACTGAAGCTTTCTTT
CASSTEVAYTEAFF
>TRBV20-1|TRBD1|TRBJ1-1|-
TGCAGTGCCAGCCCCGGGACAGGGGGTGAAGCTTTCTTT
CSASPGTGGEAFF
>TRBV27|TRBD1|TRBJ2-3|-
TGTGCCAGCAGCTCTCCCCGGACAGGGCGTTACACAGATACGCAGTATTTT
CASSSPRTGRYTDTQYF
>TRBV7-9|TRBD1|TRBJ2-5|many
TGTGCCAGCAGCCGGACAGGGTCCCAAGAGACCCAGTACTTC
CASSRTGSQETQYF
>TRBV24-1|-|TRBJ1-5|few
TGTGCCACCAGTGATTTCAGGGCTAATCAGCCCCAGCATTTT
CATSDFRANQPQHF
>TRBV9|-|TRBJ2-4|-
TGTGCCAGCAGCGTAGAAGGGTCAGGGGCTTACTACGAGGAGTACTTC
CASSVEGSGAYYEEYF